This T cell receptor (beta chain) derives from a study of preoperative IRX-2 immunotherapy in early breast cancer. As for treatment: preoperative locoregional IRX-2 cytokine immunotherapy. Germline V gene sequence: CDR1 SGHTA, CDR2 FQGNSA. This CDR3 is 13 amino acids long. The V gene end was trimmed by 5 bases and the J gene end by 4 bases; junction bases not matched to a gene: 3. The table came from immunoSEQ multiplex PCR; TCRdb's copy has only in-frame clones and leaves some out. The table lists approximately 26,000 clones, around 72% of them singletons. The chain combines TRBV7-2 with TRBJ2-7; 9 positions agree with TRBD1. The TCR originated in a human donor with breast cancer. Sequencing used lymph node tissue, obtained after IRX-2 immunotherapy. The CDR3 region has the DNA TGTGCCAGCAGCGGTGACAGGGGGTACGAGCAGTACTTC. It encodes CASSGDRGYEQYF.